These T cell receptor beta chains were read from a single sample in a study of blood T cell repertoires in COVID-19. This table comes from immunoSEQ multiplex PCR, and its TCRdb copy is limited to in-frame clones, with some not included. The repertoire consists of over 200,000 clones, with 75% to 85% occurring once and the leading ten covering about 9%. Sequenced material: PBMCs or T cells enriched from blood (not recorded which). These receptors originate from a man aged 35 to 55 who had recovered from COVID-19. Each CDR3 is given with its conserved first and last residue. A D gene is named only where the DNA matches it firmly. The size entry is marked missing in some rows and otherwise reads once, few, many or a size class.

abundance,j_gene,v_gene,d_gene,CDR3aa,CDR3nt
NA,TRBJ1-1,TRBV3-1/TRBV3-2,NA,CASSPRDWNTEAFF,TGTGCCAGCAGCCCTAGGGACTGGAACACTGAAGCTTTCTTT
once,TRBJ1-1,TRBV6-6,NA,CASSLDPNSEAFF,TGTGCCAGCAGCCTAGACCCAAACTCCGAAGCTTTCTTT
NA,TRBJ2-7,TRBV9,NA,CASSVEAGPYYEQYF,TGTGCCAGCAGCGTAGAGGCGGGCCCCTACTACGAGCAGTACTTC
NA,TRBJ2-3,TRBV10-3,TRBD1,CAISESRLRQGGDTQYF,TGTGCCATCAGTGAGTCGCGATTACGACAGGGCGGGGATACGCAGTATTTT
once,TRBJ1-2,TRBV6-5,NA,CASRRMVAGVGYTF,TGTGCCAGCAGAAGAATGGTGGCAGGGGTCGGCTACACCTTC
NA,TRBJ1-5,TRBV27,NA,CASSSGGQPQHF,TGTGCCAGCAGTTCCGGGGGTCAGCCCCAGCATTTT
NA,TRBJ2-3,TRBV4-2,NA,CASTHGSSDTQYF,TGTGCCAGCACCCACGGGAGTTCAGATACGCAGTATTTT
NA,TRBJ1-2,TRBV9,NA,CASSGREDYGYTF,TGTGCCAGCAGCGGACGGGAGGACTATGGCTACACCTTC
NA,TRBJ1-5,TRBV6-4,TRBD1,CAARDRPQHF,TGTGCCGCCCGGGACAGGCCCCAGCATTTT
once,TRBJ1-4,TRBV5-4,NA,CASSLWGPTNEKLFF,TGTGCCAGCAGCTTATGGGGGCCAACTAATGAAAAACTGTTTTTT
NA,TRBJ1-1,TRBV6-5,TRBD1,CASSRTGQNTEAFF,TGTGCCAGCAGTCGGACAGGGCAGAACACTGAAGCTTTCTTT
NA,TRBJ2-2,TRBV5-4,NA,CASSSSGGRGTGELFF,NA
NA,TRBJ2-5,TRBV5-1,NA,CASGHRQETQYF,TGCGCCAGCGGTCACAGACAAGAGACCCAGTACTTC
NA,TRBJ2-7,TRBV28,TRBD1,CASSRHGTALYEQYF,TGTGCCAGCTCCCGGCACGGGACAGCACTCTACGAGCAGTACTTC
NA,TRBJ1-5,TRBV30,TRBD1,CAWRQGNQPQHF,TGTGCCTGGAGACAGGGGAATCAGCCCCAGCATTTT
NA,TRBJ1-1,TRBV5-4,TRBD1,CASSADRGLPNTEAFF,TGTGCCAGCAGCGCTGACAGGGGGCTCCCTAACACTGAAGCTTTCTTT
NA,TRBJ1-4,TRBV6-5,NA,CASSPRYATNEKLFF,TGTGCCAGCAGTCCCCGCTACGCAACTAATGAAAAACTGTTTTTT
NA,TRBJ1-5,TRBV19,TRBD1,CASRDRGYDPPQHF,TGTGCCAGCCGGGACAGGGGGTACGATCCGCCCCAGCATTTT
NA,TRBJ1-1,TRBV18,NA,CASSVGATVMNTEAFF,TGTGCCAGCTCAGTGGGCGCGACAGTGATGAACACTGAAGCTTTCTTT
NA,TRBJ1-5,TRBV30,TRBD1,CAWSPGQASNQPQHF,TGTGCCTGGAGTCCGGGACAGGCTAGCAATCAGCCCCAGCATTTT
NA,TRBJ1-1,TRBV12-3/TRBV12-4,TRBD1,CASSSRTGVEAFF,TGTGCCAGCAGTTCCAGGACAGGGGTTGAAGCTTTCTTT
NA,TRBJ2-2,TRBV3-1/TRBV3-2,NA,CASSPRDLHTGELFF,TGTGCCAGCAGCCCCCGGGACTTACACACCGGGGAGCTGTTTTTT
NA,TRBJ2-3,TRBV2,TRBD2,CASSGEAGGTHTQYF,TGTGCCAGCAGTGGGGAAGCGGGAGGAACGCATACGCAGTATTTT
few,TRBJ2-1,TRBV5-1,NA,CASSLGSSGSYNEQFF,TGCGCCAGCAGCTTGGGTTCCAGCGGAAGTTACAATGAGCAGTTCTTC
NA,TRBJ2-5,TRBV2,NA,CASRDPKRASEETQYF,TGTGCCAGCAGGGACCCCAAACGGGCTAGCGAAGAGACCCAGTACTTC
NA,TRBJ2-7,TRBV7-9,TRBD1,CASSPGQGLSFNWEQYF,TGTGCCAGCAGCCCGGGACAGGGGTTAAGTTTTAACTGGGAGCAGTACTTC
once,TRBJ2-3,TRBV15,NA,CATSPPGAQYF,TGTGCCACCAGCCCCCCCGGGGCGCAGTATTTT
NA,TRBJ2-5,TRBV9,TRBD2,CASSRGLAGAREKAYF,TGTGCCAGCAGTAGAGGACTAGCGGGAGCTCGAGAGAAGGCGTACTTC
NA,TRBJ2-5,TRBV2,NA,CASTGDYETQYF,TGTGCCAGCACCGGGGATTACGAGACCCAGTACTTC
NA,TRBJ2-7,TRBV5-5,NA,CASSLTAYEQYF,TGTGCCAGCAGCTTGACAGCCTACGAGCAGTACTTC
many,TRBJ2-7,TRBV30,TRBD2,CAWSPHSGGVDEQYF,TGTGCCTGGAGTCCTCATAGCGGGGGAGTCGACGAGCAGTACTTC
NA,TRBJ1-6,TRBV5-1,TRBD1,CASSFDGQATTSPLHF,TGCGCCAGCAGCTTCGACGGACAGGCCACCACTTCACCCCTCCACTTT
NA,TRBJ1-2,TRBV12-3/TRBV12-4,NA,CASSTRDEGGYTF,TGTGCCAGCAGTACGCGAGACGAGGGCGGCTACACCTTC